This is a list of T cell receptor beta chains from one sample in a study of beta chain features in type 1 diabetes. The assay was immunoSEQ multiplex PCR, and TCRdb's table has in-frame clones only and misses some. This table holds 150,000 to 180,000 clones, roughly 11% found once. Sequencing was done on a sample of central memory CD4+ T cells from blood. These receptor sequences come from a young man in good health. Each CDR3 is given with its conserved first and last residue. D genes are given only for firm matches. For some rows the clone size is stated as once, few or many, or as a class when expanded; others skip it.

>TRBV4-3|-|TRBJ2-1|few
TGCGCCAGCAGCCAATACGCTGGGCTAAAAGGGAATGAGCAGTTCTTC
CASSQYAGLKGNEQFF
>TRBV30|-|TRBJ1-1|-
TGTGCCTGGAGTCCCGGGACGTTGAACACTGAAGCTTTCTTT
CAWSPGTLNTEAFF
>TRBV27|-|TRBJ1-4|-
TGTGCCAGCAGTCCCGGGGTAGGAAAACTGTTTTTT
CASSPGVGKLFF
>TRBV28|TRBD1|TRBJ1-6|few
TGTGCCAGCAGTTTGCCGGGACAGGGGGCGAAGAATTCACCCCTCCACTTT
CASSLPGQGAKNSPLHF
>TRBV30|-|TRBJ1-5|-
TGTGCCTGGAGCAAGGGGTGGAGTCAGCCCCAGCATTTT
CAWSKGWSQPQHF
>TRBV7-3|-|TRBJ2-5|-
TGTGCCAGCAGCTTATCGGGACGAGAGACCCAGTACTTC
CASSLSGRETQYF
>TRBV9|TRBD1|TRBJ1-5|-
TGTGCCAGCAGCGAGGGACAGGGTGTAGGATTCGCGTCCCAGCATTTT
CASSEGQGVGFASQHF
>TRBV9|-|TRBJ2-7|few
TGTGCCAGCATGATAAAATTCGCCCACTACGAGCAGTACTTC
CASMIKFAHYEQYF
>TRBV19|-|TRBJ1-5|-
TGTGCCAGTAGTGTAAGAAGTATACAGCATTTT
CASSVRSIQHF
>TRBV9|TRBD2|TRBJ2-7|-
TGTGCCAGCAGCCCGAAATTAGCGGGAAAGTACGAGCAGTACTTC
CASSPKLAGKYEQYF
>TRBV6-6|-|TRBJ2-3|-
TGTGCCATCCGGGGGGCGGGAGATACGCAGTATTTT
CAIRGAGDTQYF
>TRBV28|TRBD2|TRBJ2-1|-
TGTGCCAGCAGTTTAGCGGGAGGGCCCTACAATGAGCAGTTCTTC
CASSLAGGPYNEQFF
>TRBV27|-|TRBJ2-1|-
TGTGCCAGCAGCCGGCTAGCTTACAATGAGCAGTTCTTC
CASSRLAYNEQFF
>TRBV4-3|-|TRBJ2-4|few
TGCGCCAGCAGCCGAGCGGAGCGCTACGACATTCAGTACTTC
CASSRAERYDIQYF
>TRBV9|-|TRBJ1-2|-
TGTGCCAGCAGCGTAGCGGCAGGGACTGGTTACACCTTC
CASSVAAGTGYTF
>TRBV29-1|-|TRBJ1-4|-
TGCAGCGTTGAAGATCGTGGCCAGGGTGCGACTAATGAAAAACTGTTTTTT
CSVEDRGQGATNEKLFF
>TRBV6-6|-|TRBJ1-5|few
TGTGCCAGCGCACCTCGGGATTCTAGGGGCAATCAGCCCCAGCATTTT
CASAPRDSRGNQPQHF
>TRBV7-9|-|TRBJ2-7|-
TGTGCCAGCAGCTTATTGACGGCGGCCTCCTACGAGCAGTACTTC
CASSLLTAASYEQYF
>TRBV5-4|-|TRBJ2-2|-
TGTGCCAGCAGCTTGGGAAGGACCGGGGAGCTGTTTTTT
CASSLGRTGELFF
>TRBV29-1|-|TRBJ1-2|-
TGCAGCGCGGCCGGGGCAGGGAATTATGGCTACACCTTC
CSAAGAGNYGYTF
>TRBV6-5|-|TRBJ2-3|-
TGTGCCAGCACCGATCCGGGCCCTAGCACAGATACGCAGTATTTT
CASTDPGPSTDTQYF
>TRBV28|TRBD1|TRBJ2-7|-
TGTGCCAGCAGTTTATTAAAGAGACAGGGTCCCTACGAGCAGTACTTC
CASSLLKRQGPYEQYF
>TRBV13|-|TRBJ1-3|few
TGTGCCAGCAGTTACAGGGTCGGGTTTGGAAACACCATATATTTT
CASSYRVGFGNTIYF
>TRBV5-4|TRBD2|TRBJ2-3|-
TGTGCCAGCAGCCGGGGACTAGCGGGAGTACTTACGCAGTATTTT
CASSRGLAGVLTQYF
>TRBV6-5|-|TRBJ2-7|few
TGTGCCAGCAGCTCCCCGCCAAGGAAACTCTACGAGCAGTACTTC
CASSSPPRKLYEQYF
>TRBV5-6|-|TRBJ1-6|-
TGTGCCAGCAGCTTGGTGAGCTCCTATAATTCACCCCTCCACTTT
CASSLVSSYNSPLHF
>TRBV29-1|-|TRBJ2-3|-
TGCAGCGTTGAAAGGGAGAAGAGTCCAGATACGCAGTATTTT
CSVEREKSPDTQYF
>TRBV11-1|-|TRBJ1-5|-
TGTGCCAGCAGCCCGGACCTTGGGGGACCCCAGCATTTT
CASSPDLGGPQHF
>TRBV27|-|TRBJ2-3|-
TGTGCCAGCAGTTTAAACGGTGTGCTCCAGAATACGCAGTATTTT
CASSLNGVLQNTQYF
>TRBV9|-|TRBJ2-3|few
TGTGCCAGCAGCGTAGACCGGGCCACAGATACGCAGTATTTT
CASSVDRATDTQYF
>TRBV7-9|-|TRBJ2-7|-
TGTGCCAGCAGCTTTACCTCAGGCGTCTACGAGCAGTACTTC
CASSFTSGVYEQYF
>TRBV7-2|-|TRBJ2-7|few
TGTGCCAGCAGCCCTACAACAGGGCCCCAGTACGAGCAGTACTTC
CASSPTTGPQYEQYF
>TRBV9|TRBD1|TRBJ1-1|-
TGTGCCAGCAGCGTAGTGACAGGGGGTATCACTGAAGCTTTCTTT
CASSVVTGGITEAFF
>TRBV7-9|-|TRBJ1-2|-
TGTGCCAGCAGCCCCCCGGGGTGGGCAGACCATGGCTACACCTTC
CASSPPGWADHGYTF
>TRBV5-1|-|TRBJ2-7|-
TGCGCCAGCAGCTCCGAAGGGGGTGGCGAGCAGTACTTC
CASSSEGGGEQYF
>TRBV29-1|TRBD1|TRBJ2-7|few
TGCAGCGTTGCCGCCCCGGGCAGGGGGACCTACGAGCAGTACTTC
CSVAAPGRGTYEQYF
>TRBV9|TRBD2|TRBJ2-3|many
TGTGCCAGCAATAGCGGGAACCTATTCACAGATACGCAGTATTTT
CASNSGNLFTDTQYF
>TRBV9|TRBD1|TRBJ2-7|few
TGTGCCAGCAGCTTCGGGACAGGGGGCTCCTACGAGCAGTACTTC
CASSFGTGGSYEQYF
>TRBV7-9|-|TRBJ1-6|-
TGTGCCAGCAGCTTAGTTCAGGGGCCCCTCCACTTT
CASSLVQGPLHF
>TRBV2|-|TRBJ1-1|few
TGTGCCAGCATCTTCGGGGGGCTTAACACTGAAGCTTTCTTT
CASIFGGLNTEAFF
>TRBV7-2|-|TRBJ2-7|-
TGTGCCAGCAGCTTACCCCGTGAGGGGGACGAGCAGTACTTC
CASSLPREGDEQYF
>TRBV28|-|TRBJ2-3|-
TGTGCCAGCTCCCCGGGTTCCATGAGCACAGATACGCAGTATTTT
CASSPGSMSTDTQYF
>TRBV6-6|-|TRBJ2-1|-
TGTGCCAGCAGTTACACATCAGGGCTTTCCTACAATGAGCAGTTCTTC
CASSYTSGLSYNEQFF
>TRBV10-3|-|TRBJ2-2|-
TGTGCCACCACCGGGACGGTGAACACCGGGGAGCTGTTTTTT
CATTGTVNTGELFF
>TRBV12-5|-|TRBJ1-5|few
TGTGCTAGTGGCCCGGACACTAGCAATCAGCCCCAGCATTTT
CASGPDTSNQPQHF